This is a list of T cell receptor beta chains from one sample in a study of CD8+CD57+ T cells in acquired aplastic anemia. TCRdb reanalysed the reads using MiXCR and keeps one entry per CDR3 protein. In the table there are about 200,000 distinct CDR3 sequences, roughly 53% of which are singletons. Source material: sorted CD4+, CD8+, or CD8+CD57+ T cells (not recorded which) from PBMCs. The receptors here all came from a human donor with aplastic anemia. CDR3s include the opening cysteine and the closing phenylalanine or tryptophan.

>TRBJ1-5|TRBV6-1
CASSLGTGRYQPQHF
>TRBJ2-5|TRBV20-1
CSASIGGYQETQYF
>TRBJ2-7|TRBV19
CASSIETGQSYEQYF
>TRBJ1-4|TRBV28
CASSWGQANEKLFF
>TRBJ1-1|TRBV6-1
CASRRYTGPEAFF
>TRBJ2-1|TRBV20-1
CSAPGTSGNEQFF
>TRBJ2-3|TRBV5-1
CASSLRSGGADTQYF
>TRBJ2-3|TRBV29-1
CSVRASGLSGTDTQYF
>TRBJ2-7|TRBV12-3/TRBV12-4
CASSSNHRDSYEQYF
>TRBJ1-2|TRBV18
CASSPGQGYGGYTF
>TRBJ2-7|TRBV6-1
CASSTQFQGFEQYF
>TRBJ1-5|TRBV11-2
CASSPQGNNQPQHF
>TRBJ2-7|TRBV20-1
CSAKGGSYHEQYF
>TRBJ1-1|TRBV15
CATSRGGVYTEAFF
>TRBJ1-4|TRBV20-1
CSARNPGGFELFF
>TRBJ2-7|TRBV27
CASSLIDSQSYEQYF
>TRBJ2-3|TRBV7-3
CASRTGAPGDTQYF
>TRBJ1-2|TRBV28
CASLRQGKYSYTF
>TRBJ1-4|TRBV2
CASSQAGRTNEKLFF
>TRBJ2-3|TRBV5-1
CASSLGRLASTDTQYF
>TRBJ2-1|TRBV20-1
CSAPGLGSYNEQFF
>TRBJ1-1|TRBV29-1
CSVGEFGEWRNTEAFF
>TRBJ1-6|TRBV5-6
CASSAGTGSSYNSPLHF
>TRBJ2-2|TRBV25-1
CASSVEGGGELVF
>TRBJ1-1|TRBV19
CASSIVQGGAEAFF
>TRBJ1-6|TRBV7-9
CASNPQGGGSPLHF
>TRBJ2-3|TRBV9
CASSISRTSGTTDTQYF
>TRBJ1-6|TRBV9
CASSGGSYNSPLHF
>TRBJ2-7|TRBV12-3/TRBV12-4
CASRSTGEGVHEQYF
>TRBJ2-7|TRBV6-5
CASTGGRAYEQYF
>TRBJ1-5|TRBV6-1
CASSAQGARQPQHF
>TRBJ2-7|TRBV2
CASRETGGVYEQYF
>TRBJ1-5|TRBV6-1
CASSELTRTQVYNQPQHF
>TRBJ1-4|TRBV7-9
CTSSLERINEKLLF
>TRBJ2-3|TRBV10-3
CATTGTVGGTDTQYF
>TRBJ1-2|TRBV6-2/TRBV6-3
CASSYSERFYGYTF
>TRBJ1-6|TRBV2
CASNTGGSYNSPLHF
>TRBJ2-3|TRBV5-6
CASSLVWGRDTQYF
>TRBJ2-2|TRBV6-1
CASREDSFTGELFF
>TRBJ2-7|TRBV3-1
CASSRGTSLSYEQYF
>TRBJ1-1|TRBV7-9
CASSLVGQEFF
>TRBJ2-3|TRBV27
CASSPPGGTQYF
>TRBJ2-5|TRBV5-8
CASSAGLATETQYF
>TRBJ2-2|TRBV6-5
CASSYTGKPGELFF
>TRBJ2-7|TRBV28
CASSLIVRRGEQYF
>TRBJ1-1|TRBV6-1
CASSESFRQKNTEAFF
>TRBJ2-7|TRBV2
CASSDGILRREQYF
>TRBJ2-7|TRBV24-1
CATSPGLGRREQYF
>TRBJ1-2|TRBV20-1
CSAREFGQGGGYTF
>TRBJ1-2|TRBV9
CASSVGIGSNYGYTF
>TRBJ1-4|TRBV28
CASSFYGTGEEKLFF
>TRBJ1-3|TRBV9
CASSVEGSGNTIYF
>TRBJ2-7|TRBV7-2
CASSISGVGGGEEQYF